This T cell receptor beta chain originates from a study of T cell responses to AZD1222 COVID-19 vaccine. Sequencing used immunoSEQ multiplex PCR; TCRdb keeps in-frame clones, though not all of them. The sample shows about 100,000 clones, 87% of them seen only once. On this clone: Its antigen is as yet unknown.

General study points: Donors in the cohort were predominantly white British and more often female, and clonal diversity was possibly underestimated. None of the repertoires were sampled until the peak T cell response had passed.

This CDR3 has 15 amino acids. Germline CDR1 SQVTM, CDR2 ANQGSEA. V trimming: 0 bases; J trimming: 6 bases; junction bases outside the gene matches: 9. The sequence came from an adult in good health. The sequences come from peripheral blood, collected on day 0 of AZD1222 vaccination. The chain couples TRBV29-1 to TRBJ1-1, with TRBD1 identical over 8 bases. CDR3 in amino acids: CSVEEGTGGLSEAFF. CDR3 DNA sequence: TGCAGCGTTGAAGAGGGAACAGGGGGTTTGTCTGAAGCTTTCTTT.